This T cell receptor beta chain was sequenced for a study of cytotoxic CD8 clonotypes in ibrutinib-treated CLL. Study at large: Responses: 24 partial, 2 complete; after median roughly 63 months, around 14 stayed remitted, some 12 progressed. Sequencing produced an average of 255,043 productive templates and tens of thousands of productive rearrangements per sample. Whole-study results and caveats: Clonality, elevated at ibrutinib response, dropped back toward baseline at progression. Public clonotypes, rarely seen, contracted or held steady on treatment.

TCRdb keeps only in-frame clones here, not all; method: immunoSEQ multiplex PCR. The sample has 20,000 to 30,000 clones; more than 65% are singletons. Worth noting for this clone: Its antigen is unknown.

The CDR3 consists of 15 residues. V shed 5 bases and J 6 bases; nucleotides not matched to a gene: 10. CDR1 and CDR2 from the germline V gene are PRHDT and FYEKMQ (reference sequence). The genes are TRBV13 and TRBJ2-3; 8 bases agree with TRBD2. The sample here was PBMCs, taken after 12 months of ibrutinib treatment. This clonotype was sampled from a human donor with chronic lymphocytic leukemia. The CDR3 DNA is TGTGCCAGCAGCCGCCCCGCGGGGGGCCGGGATACGCAGTATTTT. Translated, it gives CASSRPAGGRDTQYF. Variable domain in full (rest from reference TRBV13 and TRBJ2-3): AAGVIQSPRHLIKEKRETATLKCYPIPRHDTVYWYQQGPGQDPQFLISFYEKMQSDKGSIPDRFSAQQFSDYHSELNMSSLELGDSALYFCASSRPAGGRDTQYFGPGTRLTVL.